These 5 T cell receptor beta chains came from one sample sequenced in a study of blood T cell repertoires in COVID-19 (dated by TCRdb to 2020 to 2022). Libraries were made using the immunoSEQ multiplex PCR assay. Sourced from immuneACCESS, this table was stored by TCRdb with only in-frame sequences that have V and J called. A share of the clones is absent; for the studies checked, an unresolved V gene accounts for under half, and the remainder has no known explanation. For this sample there are fewer than 300,000 clones; about 93% appear just once. The top ten clonotypes cover around 1.1% of the sample. Sequences were obtained from PBMCs or T cells enriched from blood (not recorded which). These receptors all come from a woman aged 30 to 39 who had recovered from COVID-19.

The gene calls are TRBV11-2 and TRBJ2-5, with a possible D match to TRBD1 (5 bases). The CDR3 extends over 14 amino acids. The germline gives CDR1 SGHAT, CDR2 FQNNGV. With 5 bases removed from V and 2 bases from J, the gap between germline ends came to 12 bases. CDR3 sequence: CASSPQGQQETQYF. The CDR3 DNA sequence: TGTGCCAGCAGCCCTCAGGGTCAGCAAGAGACCCAGTACTTC.

The rearrangement joins TRBV19 to TRBJ2-1; 9 nucleotides match TRBD2. The CDR3 is 17 amino acids. V shed 5 bases, J shed 3 bases, and the junction held 11 bases outside the gene matches. CDR1 LNHDA and CDR2 SQIVND come from the germline V gene (reference sequence). As DNA, the CDR3 is TGTGCCAGTAGTGATGACACCGGGACTAGCCACTACAATGAGCAGTTCTTC. Amino acid sequence: CASSDDTGTSHYNEQFF. The full variable domain, in which reference TRBV19 and TRBJ2-1 provide the parts outside the CDR3, is DGGITQSPKYLFRKEGQNVTLSCEQNLNHDAMYWYRQDPGQGLRLIYYSQIVNDFQKGDIAEGYSVSREKKESFPLTVTSAQKNPTAFYLCASSDDTGTSHYNEQFFGPGTRLTVL.

This sequence joins TRBV27 and TRBJ2-5; D may be TRBD1 (6 bases). Trimming stripped 5 bases from V and 1 base from J, with 11 bases between. The CDR3 runs to 14 residues. Germline values: CDR1 MNHEY, CDR2 SMNVEV (reference sequence). CDR3 sequence (DNA): TGTGCCAGCAGTCCGGACAGAGTCCAAGAGACCCAGTACTTC. This sequence encodes CASSPDRVQETQYF.

The chain is built from TRBV5-1 and TRBJ1-2; D is possibly TRBD1 (5 bases). The CDR3 length is 14 residues. The germline V gene encodes CDR1 SGHRS and CDR2 YFSETQ. Trimming removed 1 base from V and 7 bases from J, with 14 bases in between. The DNA for the CDR3 is TGCGCCAGCAGCTTGTCAGGGCGCTTATCTGGCTACACCTTC. It yields the protein CASSLSGRLSGYTF.

V usage is TRBV10-3 and J usage is TRBJ1-3; TRBD1 matches 9 bases. The trim removed 3 bases at V and 8 bases at J, leaving 11 bases unmatched. Germline V gene data show CDR1 as ENHRY and CDR2 as SYGVKD. The CDR3 is 16 residues long. CDR3 bases: TGTGCCATCAGTGAACCGGGACAGGGTGTTGGTTACACCATATATTTT. Amino acids: CAISEPGQGVGYTIYF.